Described below is a single T cell receptor beta chain sequence and its context. Data came from immunoSEQ multiplex PCR; TCRdb stores just in-frame clones and leaves some out. The sample lists 9,500 to 15,000 clones; approximately 95% were seen once. The sample is drawn from a study of technical replicates of blood from a few donors. V lost 0 bases and J lost 2, with 12 bases in between. The CDR3 runs to 15 residues. Germline CDR1 SGDLS, CDR2 YYNGEE. J is TRBJ2-7 and V is TRBV9; the D gene is possibly TRBD2 (6 bases). The TCR originated in a human donor in good health. The specimen sequenced was PBMCs. The CDR3 sequence is CASSVEGGETYEQYF. In nucleotides, the CDR3 is TGTGCCAGCAGCGTAGAAGGCGGGGAGACCTACGAGCAGTACTTC.